This T cell receptor beta chain was captured in a study of T cell repertoires in cytomegalovirus infection. Looking at the study overall: Public TCR beta signature analysis indicated the presence of both CMV infection and matching HLA type.

MiXCR, run by TCRdb on the reads, gives a single entry per CDR3 protein. Of 700,000 to 900,000 distinct CDR3 sequences listed, almost 30% are singletons. Germline loops: CDR1 DFQATT, CDR2 SNEGSKA (reference sequence). This CDR3 has 14 residues. V trimming: 1 base; J trimming: 6 bases; junction bases outside the gene matches: 8. Overall study findings and caveats: Accumulated public TCR beta family frequency recognized individuals carrying CMV together with the relevant HLA. The ex vivo response showed dominance by HLA-C-restricted CMV-specific TCR beta clonotypes.

As regards this clonotype: Its antigen is not identified.

Sequenced here: cultured CD8+ T cells from PBMCs, sampled from culture after CMV antigen stimulation. This rearrangement joins TRBV20-1 to TRBJ1-2; 7 nucleotides align to TRBD1. The clonotype was recovered from a human donor in good health (CMV status not recorded). Some clones in this sample may be carry-over from other donors' samples. The CDR3 DNA reads as TGCAGTGCTAGAGGGGCAGGGGGAGCGAATGGCTACACCTTC. It specifies CSARGAGGANGYTF.